This T cell receptor beta chain derives from a study of blood T cell repertoires in COVID-19. Study-level background: From T cells, B-cell-depleted T cells, or PBMCs came the material, which was cDNA or gDNA.

The age range of participants was 18 to 89 years, with residence in fewer than 25 US areas. All recovered Cohort 3 donors got two negative PCRs, got clearance, or saw symptom resolution. Germline assignment: CDR1 SEHNR and CDR2 FQNEAQ (reference sequence). This CDR3 is 16 amino acids long. The germline V and J ends were trimmed by 6 bases and 3 bases, with 18 bases remaining between them. Assay: immunoSEQ multiplex PCR; the TCRdb copy retains only in-frame clones and omits some. The repertoire holds over 150,000 clones, with 75% to 90% as singletons. The rearrangement uses TRBV7-9 and TRBJ2-1; TRBD2 might be the D (7 bases). Sequenced input: PBMCs or T cells enriched from blood (not recorded which). This receptor was identified in a woman aged 60-75 years who had recovered from COVID-19. The CDR3 reads CASRPGEGHGYNEQFF. The DNA of the CDR3 is TGTGCCAGCAGGCCAGGGGAGGGGCACGGCTACAATGAGCAGTTCTTC.